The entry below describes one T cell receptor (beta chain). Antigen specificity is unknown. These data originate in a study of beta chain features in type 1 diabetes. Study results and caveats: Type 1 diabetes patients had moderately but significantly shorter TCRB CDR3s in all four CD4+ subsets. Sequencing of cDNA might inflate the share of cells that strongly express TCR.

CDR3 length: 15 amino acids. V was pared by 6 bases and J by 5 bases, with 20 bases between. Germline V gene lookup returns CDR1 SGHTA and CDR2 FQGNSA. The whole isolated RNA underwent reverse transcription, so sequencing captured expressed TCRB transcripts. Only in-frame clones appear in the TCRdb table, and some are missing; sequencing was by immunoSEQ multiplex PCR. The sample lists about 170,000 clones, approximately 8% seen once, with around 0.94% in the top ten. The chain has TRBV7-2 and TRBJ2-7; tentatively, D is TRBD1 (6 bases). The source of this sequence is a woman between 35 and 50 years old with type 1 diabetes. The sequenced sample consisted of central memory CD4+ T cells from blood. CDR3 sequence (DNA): TGTGCCAGCAGTCCAACAGGGACCTCGAGGAACGAGCAGTACTTC. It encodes CASSPTGTSRNEQYF. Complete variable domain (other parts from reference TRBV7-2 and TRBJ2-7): GAGVSQSPSNKVTEKGKDVELRCDPISGHTALYWYRQSLGQGLEFLIYFQGNSAPDKSGLPSDRFSAERTGGSVSTLTIQRTQQEDSAVYLCASSPTGTSRNEQYFGPGTRLTVT.